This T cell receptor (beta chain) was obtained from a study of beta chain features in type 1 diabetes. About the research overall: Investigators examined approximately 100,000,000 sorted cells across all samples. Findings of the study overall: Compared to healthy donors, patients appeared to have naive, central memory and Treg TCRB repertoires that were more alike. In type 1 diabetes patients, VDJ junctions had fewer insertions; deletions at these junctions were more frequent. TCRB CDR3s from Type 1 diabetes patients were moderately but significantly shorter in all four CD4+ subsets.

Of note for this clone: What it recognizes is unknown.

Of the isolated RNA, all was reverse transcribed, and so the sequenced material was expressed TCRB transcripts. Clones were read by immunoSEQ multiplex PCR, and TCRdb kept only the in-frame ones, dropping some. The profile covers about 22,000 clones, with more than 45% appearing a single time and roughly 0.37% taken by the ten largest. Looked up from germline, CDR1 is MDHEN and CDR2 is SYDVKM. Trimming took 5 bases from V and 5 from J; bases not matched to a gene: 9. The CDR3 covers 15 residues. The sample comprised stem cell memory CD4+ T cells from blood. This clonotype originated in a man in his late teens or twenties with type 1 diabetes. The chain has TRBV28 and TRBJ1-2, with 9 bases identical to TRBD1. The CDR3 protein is CASSPGDRVEYGYTF. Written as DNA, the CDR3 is TGTGCCAGCAGTCCCGGGGACAGGGTAGAGTATGGCTACACCTTC.